This record covers a single TCR beta chain. Per germline, CDR1 SGHRS and CDR2 YFSETQ. There are 13 residues in the CDR3. Authors' analysis steps: How many nucleated cells were present was estimated from reference gene primer amplification. Clones were read by immunoSEQ multiplex PCR, and TCRdb kept only the in-frame ones, dropping some. The D gene and trimming were derived from the DNA, and the V and J assignments and clone size from that table. This table holds 40,000 to 55,000 clones, roughly 88% found once. This sample was taken from a study of blood T cell repertoires in COVID-19. The J gene is TRBJ2-5, the V gene TRBV5-1; D is possibly TRBD2 (5 bases). The J call is uncertain, as TRBJ2-7 better fits the DNA end. Sequencing used peripheral blood. This receptor was taken from a human donor in a cohort sampled during active COVID-19. The CDR3 nucleotides read TGCGCCAGCAGCTTGGCCGGGATCCGCGAGCAGTACTTC. It specifies CASSLAGIREQYF.